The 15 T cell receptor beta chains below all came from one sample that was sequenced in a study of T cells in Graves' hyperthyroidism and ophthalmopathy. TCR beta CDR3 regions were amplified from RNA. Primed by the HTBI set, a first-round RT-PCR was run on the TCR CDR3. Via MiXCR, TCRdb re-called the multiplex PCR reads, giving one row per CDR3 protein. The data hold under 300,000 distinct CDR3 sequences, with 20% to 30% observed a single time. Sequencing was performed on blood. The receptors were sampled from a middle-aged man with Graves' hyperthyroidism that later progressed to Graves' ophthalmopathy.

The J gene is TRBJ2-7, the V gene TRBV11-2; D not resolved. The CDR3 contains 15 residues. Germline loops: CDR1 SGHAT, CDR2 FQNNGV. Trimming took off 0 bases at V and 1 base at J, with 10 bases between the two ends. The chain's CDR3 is CASSLEVRQSYEQYF. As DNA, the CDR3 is TGTGCCAGCAGCTTAGAGGTACGGCAATCCTACGAGCAGTACTTC.

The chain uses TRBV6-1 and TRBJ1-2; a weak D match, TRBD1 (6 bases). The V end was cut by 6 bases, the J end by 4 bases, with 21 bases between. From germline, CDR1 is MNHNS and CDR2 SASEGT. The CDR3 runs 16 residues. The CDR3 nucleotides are TGTGCCAGCAGAAAGCGGGACACCCGAGATCTCTATGGCTACACCTTC. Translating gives CASRKRDTRDLYGYTF.

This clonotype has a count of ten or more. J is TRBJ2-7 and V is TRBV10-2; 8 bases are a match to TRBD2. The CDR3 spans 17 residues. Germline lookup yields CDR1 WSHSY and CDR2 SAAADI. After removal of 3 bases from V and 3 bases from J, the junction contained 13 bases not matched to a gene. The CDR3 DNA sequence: TGCGCCAGCAGTGAAGCCCCGGGAGCGGGAGACCTCTACGAGCAGTACTTC. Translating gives CASSEAPGAGDLYEQYF.

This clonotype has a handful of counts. The CDR3 coding sequence is TGTGCCAGCAGTGAAACCGGTGGTCACGAGCAGTACTTC. It specifies CASSETGGHEQYF. This chain connects TRBV6-1 to TRBJ2-7; D not resolved. V lost 2 bases to trimming and J lost 5 bases, with 10 bases between them. The length of the CDR3 is 13 residues. The V gene's germline CDR1 is MNHNS and CDR2 SASEGT.

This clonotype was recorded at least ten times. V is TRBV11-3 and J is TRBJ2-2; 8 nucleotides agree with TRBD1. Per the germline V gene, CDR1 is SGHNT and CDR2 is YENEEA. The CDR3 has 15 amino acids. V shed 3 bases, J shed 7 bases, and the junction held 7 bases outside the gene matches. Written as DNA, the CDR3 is TGTGCCAGCAGCTTGGGCAGGGGGCAAGGCGGGGAGCTGTTTTTT. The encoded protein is CASSLGRGQGGELFF.

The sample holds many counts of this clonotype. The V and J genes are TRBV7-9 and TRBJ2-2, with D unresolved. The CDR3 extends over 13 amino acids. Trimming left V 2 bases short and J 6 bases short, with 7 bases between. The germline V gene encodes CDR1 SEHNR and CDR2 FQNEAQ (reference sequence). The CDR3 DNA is TGTGCCAGCAGCTTAAGGGATCCCGGGGAGCTGTTTTTT. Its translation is CASSLRDPGELFF. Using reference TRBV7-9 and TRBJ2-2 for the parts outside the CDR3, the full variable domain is DTGVSQNPRHKITKRGQNVTFRCDPISEHNRLYWYRQTLGQGPEFLTYFQNEAQLEKSRLLSDRFSAERPKGSFSTLEIQRTEQGDSAMYLCASSLRDPGELFFGEGSRLTVL.

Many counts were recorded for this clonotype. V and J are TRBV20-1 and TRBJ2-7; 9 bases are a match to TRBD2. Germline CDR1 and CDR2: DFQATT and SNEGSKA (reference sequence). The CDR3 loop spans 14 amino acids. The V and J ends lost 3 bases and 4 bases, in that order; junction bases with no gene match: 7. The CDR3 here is CSASSTSGPYEQYF. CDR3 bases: TGCAGTGCTAGTTCGACTAGCGGTCCTTACGAGCAGTACTTC.

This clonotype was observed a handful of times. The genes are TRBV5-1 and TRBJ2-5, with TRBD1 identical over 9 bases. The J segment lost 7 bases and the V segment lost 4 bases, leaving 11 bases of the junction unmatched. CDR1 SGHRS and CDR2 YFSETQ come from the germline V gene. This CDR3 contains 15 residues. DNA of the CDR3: TGCGCCAGCAGCACTCGGGACAGGGTGGATGGGACCCAGTACTTC. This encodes CASSTRDRVDGTQYF. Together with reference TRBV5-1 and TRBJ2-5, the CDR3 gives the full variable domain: KAGVTQTPRYLIKTRGQQVTLSCSPISGHRSVSWYQQTPGQGLQFLFEYFSETQRNKGNFPGRFSGRQFSNSRSEMNVSTLELGDSALYLCASSTRDRVDGTQYFGPGTRLLVL.

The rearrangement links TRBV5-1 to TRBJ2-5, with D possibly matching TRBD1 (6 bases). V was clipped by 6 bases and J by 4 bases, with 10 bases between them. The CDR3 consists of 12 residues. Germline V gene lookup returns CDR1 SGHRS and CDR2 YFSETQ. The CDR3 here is CASTTGRETQYF. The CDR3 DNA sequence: TGCGCCAGCACCACAGGGAGAGAGACCCAGTACTTC.

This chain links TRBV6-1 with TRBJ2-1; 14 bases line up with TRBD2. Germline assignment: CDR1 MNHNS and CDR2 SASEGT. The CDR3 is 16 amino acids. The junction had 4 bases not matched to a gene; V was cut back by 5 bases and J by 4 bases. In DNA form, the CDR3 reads TGTGCCAGCAGTACGACTAGCGGGAGGGTGTACAATGAGCAGTTCTTC. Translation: CASSTTSGRVYNEQFF.

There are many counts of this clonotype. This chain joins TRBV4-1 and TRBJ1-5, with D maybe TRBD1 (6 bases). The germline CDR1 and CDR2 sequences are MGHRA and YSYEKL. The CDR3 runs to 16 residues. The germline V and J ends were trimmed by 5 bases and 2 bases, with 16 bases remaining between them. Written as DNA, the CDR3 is TGCGCCAGCAGCGGACAGCCTTGGGGAGGCAATCAGCCCCAGCATTTT. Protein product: CASSGQPWGGNQPQHF.

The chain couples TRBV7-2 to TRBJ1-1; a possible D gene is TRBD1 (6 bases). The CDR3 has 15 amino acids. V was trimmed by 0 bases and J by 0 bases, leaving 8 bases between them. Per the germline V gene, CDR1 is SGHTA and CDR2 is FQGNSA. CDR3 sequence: CASSLAGHLNTEAFF. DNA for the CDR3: TGTGCCAGCAGCTTAGCGGGACACCTGAACACTGAAGCTTTCTTT.

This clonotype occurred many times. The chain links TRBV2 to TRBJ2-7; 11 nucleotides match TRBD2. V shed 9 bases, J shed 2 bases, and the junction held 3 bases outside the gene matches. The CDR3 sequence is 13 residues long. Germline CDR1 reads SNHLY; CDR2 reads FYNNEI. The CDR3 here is CASLLAGAYEQYF. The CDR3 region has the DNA TGTGCCAGTTTACTAGCGGGAGCCTACGAGCAGTACTTC.

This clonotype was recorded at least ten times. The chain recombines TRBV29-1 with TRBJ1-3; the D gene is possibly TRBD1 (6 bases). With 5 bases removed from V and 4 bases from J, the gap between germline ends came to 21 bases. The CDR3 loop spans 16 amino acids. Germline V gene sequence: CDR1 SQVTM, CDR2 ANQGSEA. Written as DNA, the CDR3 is TGCAGCGTTCGGAAAACCGGGACACTAGGAGGAAACACCATATATTTT. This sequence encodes CSVRKTGTLGGNTIYF. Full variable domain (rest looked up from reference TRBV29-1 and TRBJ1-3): SAVISQKPSRDICQRGTSLTIQCQVDSQVTMMFWYRQQPGQSLTLIATANQGSEATYESGFVIDKFPISRPNLTFSTLTVSNMSPEDSSIYLCSVRKTGTLGGNTIYFGEGSWLTVV.

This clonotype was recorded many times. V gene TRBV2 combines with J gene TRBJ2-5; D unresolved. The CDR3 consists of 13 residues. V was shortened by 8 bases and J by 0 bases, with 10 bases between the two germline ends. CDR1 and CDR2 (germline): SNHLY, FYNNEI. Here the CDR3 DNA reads TGTGCCAGCGTCCGGGCGTACCAAGAGACCCAGTACTTC. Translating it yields CASVRAYQETQYF.